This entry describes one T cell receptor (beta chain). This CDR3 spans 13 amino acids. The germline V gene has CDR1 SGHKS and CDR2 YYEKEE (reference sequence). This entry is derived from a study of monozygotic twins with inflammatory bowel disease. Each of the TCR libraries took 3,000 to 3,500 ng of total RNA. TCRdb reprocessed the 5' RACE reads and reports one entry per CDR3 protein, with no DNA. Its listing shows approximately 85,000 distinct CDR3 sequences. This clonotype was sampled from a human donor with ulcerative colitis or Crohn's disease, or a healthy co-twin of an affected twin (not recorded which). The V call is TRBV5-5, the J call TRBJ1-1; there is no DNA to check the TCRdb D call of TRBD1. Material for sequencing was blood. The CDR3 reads CASSTQGSTEAFF.